What follows describes a single TCR beta chain. This entry belongs to a study of blood T cell repertoires in COVID-19. Study information: Sites across the United States, Italy and Spain contributed samples from acute and convalescent COVID-19. From T cells, B-cell-depleted T cells, or PBMCs came the material, which was cDNA or gDNA.

Between the trimmed V and J ends, which lost 1 base and 11 bases, there was a span of 12 bases. The CDR3 sequence is 14 residues long. From germline, CDR1 is LGHDT and CDR2 YNNKEL (reference sequence). Original data processing: Reference gene primer amplification gave estimated nucleated cell counts. Sequencing used immunoSEQ multiplex PCR; TCRdb keeps in-frame clones, though not all of them. The V and J calls and clone size are taken from that table; D and trimming were inferred from the DNA. The sample lists about 100,000 clones, under 95% occurring once. This receptor was identified in a woman aged 25 to 39 with acute or convalescent COVID-19. The specimen sequenced was peripheral blood. The V gene is TRBV3-1 (or the pseudogene TRBV3-2), the J gene TRBJ1-6; possible D gene TRBD1, 6 bases. The CDR3, as DNA: TGTGCCAGCAGCCAAGGAACAGGGATGACACCCCTCCACTTT. This sequence encodes CASSQGTGMTPLHF.